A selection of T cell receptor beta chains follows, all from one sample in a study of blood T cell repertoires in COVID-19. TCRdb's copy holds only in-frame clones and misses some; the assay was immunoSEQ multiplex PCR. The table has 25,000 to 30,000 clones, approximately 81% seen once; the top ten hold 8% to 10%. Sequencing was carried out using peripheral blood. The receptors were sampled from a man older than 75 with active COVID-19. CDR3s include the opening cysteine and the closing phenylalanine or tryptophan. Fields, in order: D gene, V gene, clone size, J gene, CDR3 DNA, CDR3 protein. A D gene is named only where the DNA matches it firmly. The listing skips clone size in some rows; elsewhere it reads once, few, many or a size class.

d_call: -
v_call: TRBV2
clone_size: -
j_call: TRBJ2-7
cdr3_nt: TGTGCCAGCAGAACAGCCGGGACTGTTGCCGAGCAGTACTTC
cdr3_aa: CASRTAGTVAEQYF

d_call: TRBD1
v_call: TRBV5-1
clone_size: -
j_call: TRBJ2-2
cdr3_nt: TGCGCCAGCAGCGCGGACAGGGCTTCGACCGGGGAGCTGTTTTTT
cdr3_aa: CASSADRASTGELFF

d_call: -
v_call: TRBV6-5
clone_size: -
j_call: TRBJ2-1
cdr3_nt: TGTGCCAGCAATCCGGGACACCGAAATGAGCAGTTCTTC
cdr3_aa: CASNPGHRNEQFF

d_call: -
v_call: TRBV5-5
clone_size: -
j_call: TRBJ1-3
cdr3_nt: TGTGCCAGCAGCTTGGAGCGGGGAAGCTCTGGAAACACCATATATTTT
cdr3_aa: CASSLERGSSGNTIYF

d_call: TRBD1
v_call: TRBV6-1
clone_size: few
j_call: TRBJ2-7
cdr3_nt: TGTGCCAGCAGTGAAATGGGACAGGGGGGTACCTACGAGCAGTACTTC
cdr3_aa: CASSEMGQGGTYEQYF

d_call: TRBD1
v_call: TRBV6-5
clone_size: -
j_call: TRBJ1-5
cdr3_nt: TGTGCCAGCAGTTACGGGACAGGGAGAAATCAGCCCCAGCATTTT
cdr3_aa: CASSYGTGRNQPQHF

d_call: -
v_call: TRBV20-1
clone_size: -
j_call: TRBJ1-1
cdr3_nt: TGCAGTGCTTCGGGGAACACTGAAGCTTTCTTT
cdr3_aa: CSASGNTEAFF

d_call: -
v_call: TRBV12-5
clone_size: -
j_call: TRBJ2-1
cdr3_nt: TGTGCTAGTGGTTTGGTGGAACTAGGCAGGCAGTTCTTC
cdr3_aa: CASGLVELGRQFF

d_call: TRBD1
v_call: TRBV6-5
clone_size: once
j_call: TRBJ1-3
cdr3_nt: TGTGCCAGCAGCCCGGGACAGGGAAACACCATATATTTT
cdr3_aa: CASSPGQGNTIYF

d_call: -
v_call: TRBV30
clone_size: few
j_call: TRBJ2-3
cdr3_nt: TGTGCCTGGAGTGTACTCCAGCGACGAGGGCCAGATACGCAGTATTTT
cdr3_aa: CAWSVLQRRGPDTQYF

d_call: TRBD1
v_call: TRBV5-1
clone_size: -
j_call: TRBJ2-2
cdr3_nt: TGCGCCAGCAGCGCGACCGGGACAGTCAACACCGGGGAGCTGTTTTTT
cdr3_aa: CASSATGTVNTGELFF

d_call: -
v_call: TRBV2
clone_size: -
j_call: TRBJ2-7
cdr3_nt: TGTGCCAGTAGAATGGACAGATTCTACGAGCAGTACTTC
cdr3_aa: CASRMDRFYEQYF

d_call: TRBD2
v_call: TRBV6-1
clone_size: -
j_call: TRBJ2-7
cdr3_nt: TGTGCCAGCAGTGACGGACTAGCGGGGGGGCGGGACTTC
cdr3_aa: CASSDGLAGGRDF

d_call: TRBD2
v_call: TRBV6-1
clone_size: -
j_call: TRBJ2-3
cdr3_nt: TGTGCCAGCAGTGAAAAAGCGGGGGGCCTCGGTGATACGCAGTATTTT
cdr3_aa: CASSEKAGGLGDTQYF

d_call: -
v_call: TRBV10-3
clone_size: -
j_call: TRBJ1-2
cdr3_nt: TGTGCCATCAGTGAGTTGCAGAACAGCTATGGCTACACCTTC
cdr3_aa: CAISELQNSYGYTF

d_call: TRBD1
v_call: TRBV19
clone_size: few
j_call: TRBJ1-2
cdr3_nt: TGTGCCAGTAGTCCCGACAGGGTGTCTCGCTATGGCTACACCTTC
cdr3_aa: CASSPDRVSRYGYTF

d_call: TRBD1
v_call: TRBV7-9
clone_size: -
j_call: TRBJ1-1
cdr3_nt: TGTGCCAGCAGCCTGACAGGGATCACTGAAGCTTTCTTT
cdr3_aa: CASSLTGITEAFF

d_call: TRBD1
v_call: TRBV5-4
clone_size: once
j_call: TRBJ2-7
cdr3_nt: TGTGCCAGCAGCTTTGGGACAGGGATCTCCTACGAGCAGTACTTC
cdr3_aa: CASSFGTGISYEQYF

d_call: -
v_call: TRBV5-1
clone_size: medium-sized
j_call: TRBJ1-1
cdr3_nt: TGCGCCAGCAGCTTGGTGGCAAGTGGGAACACTGAAGCTTTCTTT
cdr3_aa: CASSLVASGNTEAFF

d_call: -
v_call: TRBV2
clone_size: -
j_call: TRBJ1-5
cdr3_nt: TGTGCCAGCAGGGGGGAGGGCAATCAGCCCCAGCATTTT
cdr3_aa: CASRGEGNQPQHF

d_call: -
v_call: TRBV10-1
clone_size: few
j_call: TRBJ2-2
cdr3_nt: TGCGCCAGCAGGGTGAACAGGGTCACCGGGGAGCTGTTTTTT
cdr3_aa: CASRVNRVTGELFF

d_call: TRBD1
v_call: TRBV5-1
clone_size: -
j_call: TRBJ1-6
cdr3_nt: TGCGCCAGCAGCTTGGAGTACGGACAGGGACTTTCACCCCTCCACTTT
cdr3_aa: CASSLEYGQGLSPLHF

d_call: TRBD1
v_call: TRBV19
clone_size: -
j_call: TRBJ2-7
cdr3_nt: TGTGCCAGTACCAACAGGGGTGCGGACGAGCAGTACTTC
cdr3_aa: CASTNRGADEQYF

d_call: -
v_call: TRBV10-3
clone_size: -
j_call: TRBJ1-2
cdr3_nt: TGTGCCATCAGTGAACAGGCCGGTAACTATGGCTACACCTTC
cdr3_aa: CAISEQAGNYGYTF

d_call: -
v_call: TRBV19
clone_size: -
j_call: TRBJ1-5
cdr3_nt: TGTGCCAGTAGGCAGGGTAATAGCAATCAGCCCCAGCATTTT
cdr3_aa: CASRQGNSNQPQHF

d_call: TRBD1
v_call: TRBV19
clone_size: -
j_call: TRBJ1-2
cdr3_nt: TGTGCCAGTAGTCCTAGACAGGGCGATGGCTACACCTTC
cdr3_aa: CASSPRQGDGYTF

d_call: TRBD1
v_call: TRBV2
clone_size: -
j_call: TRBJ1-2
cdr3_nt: TGTGCCAGCAGTTCGGGCAGGGGGCCTAACTATGGCTACACCTTC
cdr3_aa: CASSSGRGPNYGYTF

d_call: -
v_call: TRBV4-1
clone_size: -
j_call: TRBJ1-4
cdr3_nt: TGCGCCAGCAGCCAAGAGGGCAGGGGAACTAATGAAAAACTGTTTTTT
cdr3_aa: CASSQEGRGTNEKLFF

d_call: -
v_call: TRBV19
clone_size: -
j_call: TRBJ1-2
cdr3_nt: TGTGCCAGTAGTATAAAAGGGCGGGTCGACTATGGCTACACCTTC
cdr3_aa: CASSIKGRVDYGYTF

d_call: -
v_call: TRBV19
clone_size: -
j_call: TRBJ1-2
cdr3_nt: TGTGCCAGTAGTACTCCCCGTCCTGACAGCTATGGCTACACCTTC
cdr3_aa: CASSTPRPDSYGYTF

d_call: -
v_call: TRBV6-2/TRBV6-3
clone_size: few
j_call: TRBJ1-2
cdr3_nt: TGTGCCAGCAGTTACGGCGGGGTCAAGACGGGTGGCTACACCTTC
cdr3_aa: CASSYGGVKTGGYTF

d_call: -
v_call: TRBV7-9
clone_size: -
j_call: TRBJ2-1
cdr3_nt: TGTGCCAGCAGCTTAAGCAGGGCCCTCTCTCGGGAGCAGTTCTTC
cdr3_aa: CASSLSRALSREQFF

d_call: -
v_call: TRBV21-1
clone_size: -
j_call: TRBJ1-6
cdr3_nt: TGTTGGCATTTCCGGGACAGGAATAATTCACCCCTCCACTTT
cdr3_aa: CWHFRDRNNSPLHF

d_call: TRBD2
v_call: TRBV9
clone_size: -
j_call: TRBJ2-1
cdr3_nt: TGTGCCAGCAGCGGTGGACTAGCGGGGGGATCCTACAATGAGCAGTTCTTC
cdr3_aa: CASSGGLAGGSYNEQFF

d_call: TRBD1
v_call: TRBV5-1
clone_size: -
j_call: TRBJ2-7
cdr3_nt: TGCGCCAGCAGCTATTCCTTGTCGGGACAGGGCTCCTACGAGCAGTACTTC
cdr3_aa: CASSYSLSGQGSYEQYF

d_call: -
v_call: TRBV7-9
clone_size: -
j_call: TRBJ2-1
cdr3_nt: TGTGCCAGCAGTCAGGGCGCAAACTACAATGAGCAGTTCTTC
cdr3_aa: CASSQGANYNEQFF

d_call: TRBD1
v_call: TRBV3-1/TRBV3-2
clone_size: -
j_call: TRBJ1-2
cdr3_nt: TGTGCCAGCAGCCCGGGGAGTCTACGACAGGGATATGGCTACACCTTC
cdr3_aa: CASSPGSLRQGYGYTF

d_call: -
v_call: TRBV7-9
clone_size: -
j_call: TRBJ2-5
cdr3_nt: TGTGCCAGCAGCTTAGTCTACGAGACCCAGTACTTC
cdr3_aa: CASSLVYETQYF

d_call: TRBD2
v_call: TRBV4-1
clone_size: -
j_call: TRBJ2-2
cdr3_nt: TGCGCCAGCAGCCAAGACGGTGGCGGGGGGGCCGTCGCCGGGGAGCTGTTTTTT
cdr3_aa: CASSQDGGGGAVAGELFF

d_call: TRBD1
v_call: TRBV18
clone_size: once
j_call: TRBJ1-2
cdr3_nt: TGTGCCAGCTCACCCCAGGGGGACGGTCGTGGCTACACCTTC
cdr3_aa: CASSPQGDGRGYTF

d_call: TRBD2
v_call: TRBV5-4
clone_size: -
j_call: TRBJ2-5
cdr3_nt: TGTGCCAGCAGCTTGCGACTAGCGGGGCAAGAGACCCAGTACTTC
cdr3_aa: CASSLRLAGQETQYF

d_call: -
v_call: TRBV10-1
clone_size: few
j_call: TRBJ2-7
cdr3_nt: TGCGCCAGCAGTGGAGGGCAAACGGGCGAGCAGTACTTC
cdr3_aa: CASSGGQTGEQYF

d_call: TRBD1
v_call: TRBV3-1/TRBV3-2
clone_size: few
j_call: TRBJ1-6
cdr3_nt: TGTGCCAGCAGCCAGACCTGGACAGGAGACTCACCCCTCCACTTT
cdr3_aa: CASSQTWTGDSPLHF

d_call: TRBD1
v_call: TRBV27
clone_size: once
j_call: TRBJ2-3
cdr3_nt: TGTGCCAGCAGTCCTCCCACCGGGACAGTGGGGTCAGATACGCAGTATTTT
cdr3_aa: CASSPPTGTVGSDTQYF

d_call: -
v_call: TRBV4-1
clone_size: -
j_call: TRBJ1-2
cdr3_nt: TGCGCCAGCAGCCAAGGGCCCTCGGGGGAAAGGCGCGGGAGCTATGGCTACACCTTC
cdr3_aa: CASSQGPSGERRGSYGYTF

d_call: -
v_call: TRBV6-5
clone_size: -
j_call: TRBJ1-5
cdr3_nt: TGTGCCAGCAGCCCCTGGACAGACAATCAGCCCCAGCATTTT
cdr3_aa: CASSPWTDNQPQHF

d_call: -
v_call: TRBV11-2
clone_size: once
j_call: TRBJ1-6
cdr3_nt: TGTGCCAGCAGCTTAACAGATTATAATTCACCCCTCCACTTT
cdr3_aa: CASSLTDYNSPLHF

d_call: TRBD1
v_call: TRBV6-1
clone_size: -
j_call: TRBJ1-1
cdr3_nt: TGTGCCAGCAGTGAATACAGGGGAGACACTGAAGCTTTCTTT
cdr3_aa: CASSEYRGDTEAFF

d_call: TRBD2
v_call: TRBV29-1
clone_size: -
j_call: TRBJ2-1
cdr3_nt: TGCAGCGTTGCTAGCGGGGGGAGCTCCTACAATGAGCAGTTCTTC
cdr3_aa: CSVASGGSSYNEQFF

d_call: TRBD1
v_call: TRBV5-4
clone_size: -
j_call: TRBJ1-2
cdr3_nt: TGTGCCAGCAGCTCCGTAGGGGACAGCTATGGCTACACCTTC
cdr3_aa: CASSSVGDSYGYTF

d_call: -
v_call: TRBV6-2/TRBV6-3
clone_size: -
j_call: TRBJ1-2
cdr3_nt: TGTGCCAGCAGTTACTATGGGGCCGCTTATGGCTACACCTTC
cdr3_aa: CASSYYGAAYGYTF

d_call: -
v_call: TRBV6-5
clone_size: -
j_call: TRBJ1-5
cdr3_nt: TGTGCCAGCAGTTACAGCAGGACACCAAGCAATCAGCCCCAGCATTTT
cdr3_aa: CASSYSRTPSNQPQHF

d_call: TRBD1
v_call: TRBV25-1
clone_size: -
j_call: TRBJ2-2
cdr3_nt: TGTGCCAGCCAGGACAGGTCGAGAAATACCGGGGAGCTGTTTTTT
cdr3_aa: CASQDRSRNTGELFF

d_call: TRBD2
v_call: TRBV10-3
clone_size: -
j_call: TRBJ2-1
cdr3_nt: TGTGCCATCAGTGAAATCCTAGCGGGGGGCAATGAGCAGTTCTTC
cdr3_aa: CAISEILAGGNEQFF